The clone carrying this TCR beta chain was seen a handful of times. Between the trimmed V and J ends, which lost 4 bases and 3 bases, there was a span of 17 bases. The CDR3 totals 16 residues. Germline V gene sequence: CDR1 SGHRS, CDR2 YFSETQ. Before being deemed recovered, Cohort 3 donors had two negative PCRs, clearance, or symptom resolution. This sample stems from a study of blood T cell repertoires in COVID-19. About the study: Sites in the United States, Italy and Spain provided acute and convalescent COVID-19 samples.

In the authors' workflow: Amplifying reference gene primers gave estimates of nucleated cell counts. TCRdb's copy holds only in-frame clones and misses some; the assay was immunoSEQ multiplex PCR. V, J and clone size reflect that table, while D and trimming were determined from the DNA. Among over 250,000 clones listed, 88% were seen once. This sequence was found in a woman between 25 and 40 years old who had recovered from COVID-19. Specimen: PBMCs or T cells enriched from blood (not recorded which). The chain employs TRBV5-1 and TRBJ2-1; D perhaps matches TRBD2 (6 bases). The CDR3 loop is CASSQNLAVNYNEQFF. CDR3 DNA sequence: TGCGCCAGCAGCCAAAATTTAGCGGTAAACTACAATGAGCAGTTCTTC.